This is a list of T cell receptor beta chains from one sample in a study of shared clonotypes between healthy human individuals. Profiling relied on immunoSEQ multiplex PCR, and the TCRdb table lists in-frame clones only, not all of them. In the table there are over 850,000 clones, 75% to 85% of which are singletons. Source material: memory CD4+ T cells from PBMCs. The origin of the receptors is a man between 18 and 35 years old in good health. Some clones in this sample may be carry-over from other donors' samples. The CDR3 runs from the conserved cysteine through the conserved F or W. D genes are given only for firm matches. Only some rows state a clone size, as once, few, many or a class for expanded clones.

size | J | V | D | CDR3 | DNA
few | TRBJ1-5 | TRBV27 | - | CASSPLGRDQPQHF | TGTGCCAGCAGTCCACTCGGGCGAGATCAGCCCCAGCATTTT
few | TRBJ1-2 | TRBV7-3 | - | CASIPTRYLRNGYTF | TGTGCCAGCATCCCGACACGCTACTTACGCAATGGCTACACCTTC
few | TRBJ2-3 | TRBV5-1 | TRBD1 | CASSFTGERTDTQYF | TGCGCCAGCAGCTTTACAGGGGAACGGACAGATACGCAGTATTTT
few | TRBJ2-3 | TRBV25-1 | TRBD2 | CASSGLASTDTQYF | TGTGCCAGCAGTGGACTAGCGAGCACAGATACGCAGTATTTT
- | TRBJ2-7 | TRBV28 | - | CASSFSYERDSYEQYF | TGTGCCAGCAGTTTTTCCTATGAAAGGGACTCCTACGAGCAGTACTTC
- | TRBJ2-3 | TRBV5-4 | - | CASSLFPTVSTDTQYF | TGTGCCAGCAGCTTGTTTCCGACAGTCAGCACAGATACGCAGTATTTT
- | TRBJ2-1 | TRBV7-3 | TRBD1 | CASSSGTGYNEQFF | TGTGCCAGCAGCTCCGGGACAGGCTACAATGAGCAGTTCTTC
few | TRBJ2-2 | TRBV5-4 | - | CASSLGRGPSRELFF | TGTGCCAGCAGCCTTGGGAGAGGCCCCTCCCGGGAGCTGTTTTTT
few | TRBJ1-3 | TRBV5-1 | - | CASSLAGSPSGNTIYF | TGCGCCAGCAGCTTGGCAGGCAGCCCCTCTGGAAACACCATATATTTT
- | TRBJ2-7 | TRBV2 | TRBD1 | CASSYRGTTPTEQYF | TGTGCCAGCAGTTACAGGGGGACCACCCCTACGGAGCAGTACTTC
- | TRBJ2-7 | TRBV13 | TRBD2 | CASSFGGRGFYEQYF | TGTGCCAGCAGCTTCGGGGGGAGAGGGTTTTACGAGCAGTACTTC
many | TRBJ2-4 | TRBV7-2 | - | CASSRLAGAKNIQYF | TGTGCCAGCAGCCGCCTGGCAGGGGCCAAAAACATTCAGTACTTC
- | TRBJ1-4 | TRBV28 | - | CASSSSGVWGVPEKLFF | TGTGCCAGCAGTTCCTCCGGGGTTTGGGGTGTTCCCGAAAAACTGTTTTTT
- | TRBJ2-7 | TRBV4-1 | - | CASSQDFHTSYEQYF | TGCGCCAGCAGCCAAGATTTCCATACCTCCTACGAGCAGTACTTC
many | TRBJ1-1 | TRBV4-1 | - | CASSQDLGVPNTEAFF | TGCGCCAGCAGCCAAGATCTCGGGGTCCCGAACACTGAAGCTTTCTTT
- | TRBJ1-5 | TRBV2 | - | CASSDSDSNQPQHF | TGTGCCAGCAGTGATAGTGATAGCAATCAGCCCCAGCATTTT
- | TRBJ2-7 | TRBV27 | - | CASSLLGGSYEQYF | TGTGCCAGCAGTTTATTAGGCGGATCCTACGAGCAGTACTTC